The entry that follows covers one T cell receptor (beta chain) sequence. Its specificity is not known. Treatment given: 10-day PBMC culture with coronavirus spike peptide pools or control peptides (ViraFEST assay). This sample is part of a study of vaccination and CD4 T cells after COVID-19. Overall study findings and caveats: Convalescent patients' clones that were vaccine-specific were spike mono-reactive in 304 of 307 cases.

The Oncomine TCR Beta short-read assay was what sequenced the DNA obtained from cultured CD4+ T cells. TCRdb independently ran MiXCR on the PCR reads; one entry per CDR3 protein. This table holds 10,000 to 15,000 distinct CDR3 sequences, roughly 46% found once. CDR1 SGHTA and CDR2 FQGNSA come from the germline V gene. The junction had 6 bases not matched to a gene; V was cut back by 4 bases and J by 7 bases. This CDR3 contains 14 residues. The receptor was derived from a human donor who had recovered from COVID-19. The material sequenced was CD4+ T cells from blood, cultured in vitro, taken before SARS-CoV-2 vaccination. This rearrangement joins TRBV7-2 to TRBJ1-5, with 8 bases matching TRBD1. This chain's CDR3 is CASSSTGVGQPQHF. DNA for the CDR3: TGTGCCAGCAGCTCGACAGGGGTTGGACAGCCCCAGCATTTT.